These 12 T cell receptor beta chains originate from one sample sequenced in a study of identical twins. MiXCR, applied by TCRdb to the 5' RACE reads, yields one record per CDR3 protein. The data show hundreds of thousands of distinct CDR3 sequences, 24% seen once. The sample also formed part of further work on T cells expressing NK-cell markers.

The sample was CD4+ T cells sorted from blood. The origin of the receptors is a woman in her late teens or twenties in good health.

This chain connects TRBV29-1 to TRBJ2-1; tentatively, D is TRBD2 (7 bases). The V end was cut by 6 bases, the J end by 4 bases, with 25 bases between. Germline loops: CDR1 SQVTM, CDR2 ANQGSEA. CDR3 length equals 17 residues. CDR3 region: CSVHLSMGGRRYNEQFF. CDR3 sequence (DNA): TGCAGCGTACATCTCTCGATGGGGGGGCGTCGATACAATGAGCAGTTCTTC.

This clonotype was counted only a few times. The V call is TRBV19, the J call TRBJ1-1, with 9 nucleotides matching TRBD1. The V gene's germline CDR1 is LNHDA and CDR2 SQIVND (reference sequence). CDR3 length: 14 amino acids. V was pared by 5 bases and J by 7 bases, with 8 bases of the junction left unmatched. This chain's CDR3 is CASSPTGGSGEAFF. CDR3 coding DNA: TGTGCCAGTAGTCCGACAGGGGGAAGTGGTGAAGCTTTCTTT.

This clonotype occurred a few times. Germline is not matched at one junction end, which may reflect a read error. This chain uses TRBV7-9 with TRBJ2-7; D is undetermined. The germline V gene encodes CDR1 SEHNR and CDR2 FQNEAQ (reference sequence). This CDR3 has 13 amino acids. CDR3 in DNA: TGTGCCAGCAGTTTAGAGGACGGGTACGAGCAGTACTTC. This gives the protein CASSLEDGYEQYF.

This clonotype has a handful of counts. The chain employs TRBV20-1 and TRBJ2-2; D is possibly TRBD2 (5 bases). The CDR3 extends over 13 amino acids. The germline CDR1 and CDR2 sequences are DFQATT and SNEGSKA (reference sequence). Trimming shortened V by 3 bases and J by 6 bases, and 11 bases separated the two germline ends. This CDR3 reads CSARRRYSGELFF. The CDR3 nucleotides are TGCAGTGCTAGGAGGAGGTATTCCGGGGAGCTGTTTTTT.

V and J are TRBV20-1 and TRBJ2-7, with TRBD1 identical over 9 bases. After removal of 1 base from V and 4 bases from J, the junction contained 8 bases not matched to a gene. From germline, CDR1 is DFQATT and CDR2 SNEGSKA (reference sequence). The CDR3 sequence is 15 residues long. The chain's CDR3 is CSARGGQGMRYEQYF. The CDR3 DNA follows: TGCAGTGCTAGAGGCGGACAGGGGATGAGGTACGAGCAGTACTTC.

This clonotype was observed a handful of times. DNA for the CDR3: TGCAGTGCTAGAGGTGAGGGTGGGGGGTACACTGAAGCTTTCTTT. It is translated as CSARGEGGGYTEAFF. The chain is built from TRBV20-1 and TRBJ1-1, with D possibly TRBD1 on 5 matching bases. V was pared by 1 base and J by 3 bases, with 15 bases between. Per the germline V gene, CDR1 is DFQATT and CDR2 is SNEGSKA (reference sequence). This CDR3 comprises 15 residues.

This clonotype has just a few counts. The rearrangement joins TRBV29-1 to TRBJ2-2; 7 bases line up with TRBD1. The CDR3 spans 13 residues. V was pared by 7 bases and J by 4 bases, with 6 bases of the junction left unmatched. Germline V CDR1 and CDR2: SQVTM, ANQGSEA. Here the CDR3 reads CSAMTGTTGELFF. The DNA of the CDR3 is TGCAGCGCCATGACAGGGACCACCGGGGAGCTGTTTTTT.

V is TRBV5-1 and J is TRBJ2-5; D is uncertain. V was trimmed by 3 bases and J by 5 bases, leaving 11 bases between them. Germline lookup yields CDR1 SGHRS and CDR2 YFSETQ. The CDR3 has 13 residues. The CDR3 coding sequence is TGCGCCAGCAGCTGGGGTAGGTCGGAGACCCAGTACTTC. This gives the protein CASSWGRSETQYF.

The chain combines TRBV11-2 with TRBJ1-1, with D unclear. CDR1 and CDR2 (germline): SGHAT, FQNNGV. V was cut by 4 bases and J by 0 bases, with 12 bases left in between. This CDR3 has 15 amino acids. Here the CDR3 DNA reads TGTGCCAGCAGCTCCACGCCGAAGATGAACACTGAAGCTTTCTTT. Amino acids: CASSSTPKMNTEAFF.

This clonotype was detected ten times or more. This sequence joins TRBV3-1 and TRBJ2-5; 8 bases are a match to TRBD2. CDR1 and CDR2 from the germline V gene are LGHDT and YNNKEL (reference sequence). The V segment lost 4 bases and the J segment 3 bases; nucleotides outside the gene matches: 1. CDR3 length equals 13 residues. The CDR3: CASSLLAEETQYF. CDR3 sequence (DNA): TGTGCCAGCAGCCTACTAGCGGAAGAGACCCAGTACTTC.

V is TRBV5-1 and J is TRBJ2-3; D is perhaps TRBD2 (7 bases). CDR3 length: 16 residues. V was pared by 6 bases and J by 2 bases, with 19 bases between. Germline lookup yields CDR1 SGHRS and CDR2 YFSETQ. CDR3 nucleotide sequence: TGCGCCAGCAAGGGGGGGGCCAGCGGGACCACAGATACGCAGTATTTT. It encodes CASKGGASGTTDTQYF. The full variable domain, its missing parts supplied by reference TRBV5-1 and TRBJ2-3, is KAGVTQTPRYLIKTRGQQVTLSCSPISGHRSVSWYQQTPGQGLQFLFEYFSETQRNKGNFPGRFSGRQFSNSRSEMNVSTLELGDSALYLCASKGGASGTTDTQYFGPGTRLTVL.

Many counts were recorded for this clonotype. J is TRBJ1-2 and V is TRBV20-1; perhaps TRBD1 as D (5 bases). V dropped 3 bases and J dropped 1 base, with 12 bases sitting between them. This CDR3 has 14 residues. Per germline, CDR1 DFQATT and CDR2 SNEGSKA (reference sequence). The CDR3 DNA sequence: TGCAGTGCTAGCCTCCCGGGGGATAACTATGGCTACACCTTC. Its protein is CSASLPGDNYGYTF.